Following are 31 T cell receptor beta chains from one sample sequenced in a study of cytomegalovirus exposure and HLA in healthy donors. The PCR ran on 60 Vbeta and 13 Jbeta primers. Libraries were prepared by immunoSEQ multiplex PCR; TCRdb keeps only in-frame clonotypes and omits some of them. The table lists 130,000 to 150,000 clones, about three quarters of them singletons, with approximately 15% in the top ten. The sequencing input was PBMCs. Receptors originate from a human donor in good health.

The CDR3 region has the DNA TGTGCCAGCAGTCCCATAGACAGTCGGGAAAAACTGTTTTTT. Protein product: CASSPIDSREKLFF. V is TRBV27 and J is TRBJ1-4; D might be TRBD1 (5 bases). The CDR3 has 14 amino acids. V dropped 5 bases and J dropped 8 bases, with 15 bases sitting between them. Germline V gene lookup returns CDR1 MNHEY and CDR2 SMNVEV (reference sequence). Full variable domain (remainder filled in from reference TRBV27 and TRBJ1-4): EAQVTQNPRYLITVTGKKLTVTCSQNMNHEYMSWYRQDPGLGLRQIYYSMNVEVTDKGDVPEGYKVSRKEKRNFPLILESPSPNQTSLYFCASSPIDSREKLFFGSGTQLSVL.

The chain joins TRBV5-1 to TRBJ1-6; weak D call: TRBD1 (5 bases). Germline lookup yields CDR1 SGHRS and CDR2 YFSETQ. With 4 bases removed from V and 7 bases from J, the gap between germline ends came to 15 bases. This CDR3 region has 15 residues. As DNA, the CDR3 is TGCGCCAGCAGCCCTCAGGGCGCGGTAAATTCACCCCTCCACTTT. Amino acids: CASSPQGAVNSPLHF. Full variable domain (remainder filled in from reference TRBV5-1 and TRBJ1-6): KAGVTQTPRYLIKTRGQQVTLSCSPISGHRSVSWYQQTPGQGLQFLFEYFSETQRNKGNFPGRFSGRQFSNSRSEMNVSTLELGDSALYLCASSPQGAVNSPLHFGNGTRLTVT.

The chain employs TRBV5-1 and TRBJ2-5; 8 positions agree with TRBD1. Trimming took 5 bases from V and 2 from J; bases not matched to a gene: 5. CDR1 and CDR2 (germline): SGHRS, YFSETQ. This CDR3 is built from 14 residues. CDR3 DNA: TGCGCCAGCAGGGGCAGGGGGCTTCAAGAGACCCAGTACTTC. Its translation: CASRGRGLQETQYF.

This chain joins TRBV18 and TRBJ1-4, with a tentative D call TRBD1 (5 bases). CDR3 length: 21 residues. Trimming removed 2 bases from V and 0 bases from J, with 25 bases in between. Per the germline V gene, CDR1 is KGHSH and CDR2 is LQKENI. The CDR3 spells CASSPGAGWGLVSPTNEKLFF. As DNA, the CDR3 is TGTGCCAGCTCACCAGGAGCTGGCTGGGGCCTCGTTTCTCCAACTAATGAAAAACTGTTTTTT.

The CDR3 reads CASSQGSGTVGELFF. The CDR3, as DNA: TGCGCCAGCAGCCAAGGATCGGGGACTGTAGGGGAGCTGTTTTTT. The chain uses TRBV4-1 and TRBJ2-2, with a weak D call TRBD2 (6 bases). The length of the CDR3 is 15 residues. Between the trimmed V and J ends, which lost 1 base and 8 bases, there was a span of 14 bases. CDR1 and CDR2 from the germline V gene are MGHRA and YSYEKL.

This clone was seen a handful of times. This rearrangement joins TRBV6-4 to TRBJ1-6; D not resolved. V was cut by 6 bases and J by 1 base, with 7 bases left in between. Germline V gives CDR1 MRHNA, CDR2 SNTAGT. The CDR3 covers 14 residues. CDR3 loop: CASSPGSYNSPLHF. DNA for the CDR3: TGTGCCAGCAGCCCAGGATCCTATAATTCACCCCTCCACTTT.

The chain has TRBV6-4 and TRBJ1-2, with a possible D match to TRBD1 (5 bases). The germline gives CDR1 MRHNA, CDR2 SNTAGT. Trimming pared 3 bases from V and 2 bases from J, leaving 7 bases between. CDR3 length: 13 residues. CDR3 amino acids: CASSEEGNYGYTF. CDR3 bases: TGTGCCAGCAGTGAGGAGGGGAACTATGGCTACACCTTC.

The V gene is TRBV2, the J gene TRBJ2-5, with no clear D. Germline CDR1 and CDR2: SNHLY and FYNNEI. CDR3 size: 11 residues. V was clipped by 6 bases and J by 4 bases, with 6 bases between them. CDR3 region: CASREIETQYF. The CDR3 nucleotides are TGTGCCAGCAGGGAGATAGAGACCCAGTACTTC. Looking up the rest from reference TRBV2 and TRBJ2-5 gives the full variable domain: EPEVTQTPSHQVTQMGQEVILRCVPISNHLYFYWYRQILGQKVEFLVSFYNNEISEKSEIFDDQFSVERPDGSNFTLKIRSTKLEDSAMYFCASREIETQYFGPGTRLLVL.

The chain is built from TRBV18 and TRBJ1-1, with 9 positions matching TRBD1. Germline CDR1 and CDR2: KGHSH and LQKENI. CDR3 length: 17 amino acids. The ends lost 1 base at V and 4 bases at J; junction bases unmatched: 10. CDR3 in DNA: TGTGCCAGCTCACCACAGGGACAGGGTGGTGGGGGCACTGAAGCTTTCTTT. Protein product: CASSPQGQGGGGTEAFF.

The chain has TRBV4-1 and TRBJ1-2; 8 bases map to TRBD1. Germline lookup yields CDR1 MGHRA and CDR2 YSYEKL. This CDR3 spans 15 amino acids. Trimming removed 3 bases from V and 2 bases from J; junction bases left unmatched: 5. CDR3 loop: CASSHRQGNNYGYTF. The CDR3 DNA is TGCGCCAGCAGCCACAGACAGGGGAACAACTATGGCTACACCTTC.

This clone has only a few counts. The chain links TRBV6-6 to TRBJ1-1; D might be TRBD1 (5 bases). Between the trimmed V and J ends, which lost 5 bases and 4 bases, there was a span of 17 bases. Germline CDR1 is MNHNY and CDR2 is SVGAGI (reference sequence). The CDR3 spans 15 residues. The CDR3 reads CASSLAVGVGTEAFF. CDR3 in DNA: TGTGCCAGCAGTCTCGCGGTAGGGGTAGGCACTGAAGCTTTCTTT.

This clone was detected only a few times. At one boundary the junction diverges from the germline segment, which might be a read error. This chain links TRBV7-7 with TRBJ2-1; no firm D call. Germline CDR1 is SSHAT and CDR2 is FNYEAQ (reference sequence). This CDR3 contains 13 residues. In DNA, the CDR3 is TGTGCTAGCAGCTTGAGCTCCTACAATGAGCAGTTCTTC. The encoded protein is CASSLSSYNEQFF.

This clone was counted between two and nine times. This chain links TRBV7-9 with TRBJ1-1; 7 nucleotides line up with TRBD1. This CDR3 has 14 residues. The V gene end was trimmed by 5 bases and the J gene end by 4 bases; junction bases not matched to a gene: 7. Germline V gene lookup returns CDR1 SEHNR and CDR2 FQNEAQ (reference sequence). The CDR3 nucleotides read TGTGCCAGCAGCCCCTCAGGGGGAAGCACTGAAGCTTTCTTT. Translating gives CASSPSGGSTEAFF.

CDR3 coding DNA: TGCGCCAGCACCCTCGGGTCAGGGGAAATCTACGAGCAGTACTTC. Translation gives CASTLGSGEIYEQYF. The rearrangement joins TRBV5-1 to TRBJ2-7, with D possibly TRBD1 on 6 matching bases. Trimming took off 6 bases at V and 3 bases at J, with 19 bases between the two ends. The length of the CDR3 is 15 residues. The germline V gene encodes CDR1 SGHRS and CDR2 YFSETQ.

CDR3 in amino acids: CASSVGTGVTEAFF. CDR3 nucleotides: TGTGCCAGCAGCGTGGGGACAGGTGTCACTGAAGCTTTCTTT. The V gene is TRBV9, the J gene TRBJ1-1, with 8 bases matching TRBD1. From germline, CDR1 is SGDLS and CDR2 YYNGEE. This CDR3 is built from 14 residues. The ends lost 2 bases at V and 4 bases at J; junction bases unmatched: 4.

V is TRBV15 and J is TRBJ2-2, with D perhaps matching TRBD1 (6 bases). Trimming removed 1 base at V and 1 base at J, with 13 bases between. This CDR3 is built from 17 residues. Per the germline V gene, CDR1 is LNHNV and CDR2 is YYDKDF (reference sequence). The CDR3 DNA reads TGTGCCACCAGCAGAGCTATGCAGGGGAAGAACACCGGGGAGCTGTTTTTT. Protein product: CATSRAMQGKNTGELFF.

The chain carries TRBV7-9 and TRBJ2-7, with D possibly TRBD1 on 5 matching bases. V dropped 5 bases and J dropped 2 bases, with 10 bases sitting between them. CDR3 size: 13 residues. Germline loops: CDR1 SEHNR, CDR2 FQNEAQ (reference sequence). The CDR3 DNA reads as TGTGCCAGCAGCCGCAGGGAAACCTACGAGCAGTACTTC. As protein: CASSRRETYEQYF.

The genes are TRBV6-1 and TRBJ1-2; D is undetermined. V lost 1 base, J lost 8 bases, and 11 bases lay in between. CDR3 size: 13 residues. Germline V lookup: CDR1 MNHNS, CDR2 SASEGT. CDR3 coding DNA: TGTGCCAGCAGTGAAGTCCGAGGGAGAGGCTACACCTTC. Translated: CASSEVRGRGYTF.

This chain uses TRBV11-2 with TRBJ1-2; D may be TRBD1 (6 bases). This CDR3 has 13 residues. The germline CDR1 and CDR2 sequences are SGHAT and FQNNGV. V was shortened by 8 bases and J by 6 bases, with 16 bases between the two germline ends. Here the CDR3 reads CASDRGAGDGYTF. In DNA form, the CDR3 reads TGTGCCAGCGATCGGGGGGCTGGAGATGGCTACACCTTC.

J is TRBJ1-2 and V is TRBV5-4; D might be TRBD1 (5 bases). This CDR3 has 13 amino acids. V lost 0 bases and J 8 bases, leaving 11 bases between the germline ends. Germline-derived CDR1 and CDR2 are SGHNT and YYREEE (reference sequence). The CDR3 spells CASSLGQGGGYTF. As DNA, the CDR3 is TGTGCCAGCAGCTTGGGGCAGGGAGGCGGCTACACCTTC.

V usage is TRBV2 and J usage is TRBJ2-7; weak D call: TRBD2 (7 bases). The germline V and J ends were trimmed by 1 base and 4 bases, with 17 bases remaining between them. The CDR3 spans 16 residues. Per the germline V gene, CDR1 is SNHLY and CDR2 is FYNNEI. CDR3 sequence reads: CASSEEGGGLLYEQYF. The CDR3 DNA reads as TGTGCCAGCAGTGAAGAAGGGGGGGGACTACTTTACGAGCAGTACTTC.

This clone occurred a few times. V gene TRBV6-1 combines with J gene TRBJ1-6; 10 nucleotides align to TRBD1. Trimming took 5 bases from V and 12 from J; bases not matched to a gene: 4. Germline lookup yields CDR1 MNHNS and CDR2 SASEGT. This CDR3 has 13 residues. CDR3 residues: CASSPGQGIPLHF. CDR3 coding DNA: TGTGCCAGCAGTCCGGGACAGGGGATACCCCTCCACTTT.

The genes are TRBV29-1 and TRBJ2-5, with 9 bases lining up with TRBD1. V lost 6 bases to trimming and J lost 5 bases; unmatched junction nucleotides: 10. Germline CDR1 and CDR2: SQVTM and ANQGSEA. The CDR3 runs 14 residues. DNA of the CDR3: TGCAGCGTCCTACAGGGGGCATTTCGGGAGACCCAGTACTTC. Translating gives CSVLQGAFRETQYF.

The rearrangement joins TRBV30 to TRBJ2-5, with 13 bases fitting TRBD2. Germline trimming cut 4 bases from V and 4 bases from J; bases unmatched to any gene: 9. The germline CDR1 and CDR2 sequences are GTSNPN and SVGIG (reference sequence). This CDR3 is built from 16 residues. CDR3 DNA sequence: TGTGCCTGGACCAGCGGACTAGCGGGAGAAGTAGAGACCCAGTACTTC. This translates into CAWTSGLAGEVETQYF.

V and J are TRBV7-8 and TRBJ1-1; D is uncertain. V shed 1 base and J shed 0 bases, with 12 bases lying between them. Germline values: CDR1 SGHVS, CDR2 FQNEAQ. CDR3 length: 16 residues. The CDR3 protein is CASSLVGEVMNTEAFF. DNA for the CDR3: TGTGCCAGCAGCTTAGTTGGGGAGGTCATGAACACTGAAGCTTTCTTT.

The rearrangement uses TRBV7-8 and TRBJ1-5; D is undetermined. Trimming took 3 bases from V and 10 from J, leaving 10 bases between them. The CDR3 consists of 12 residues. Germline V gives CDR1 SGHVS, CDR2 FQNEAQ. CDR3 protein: CASSFGVGPQHF. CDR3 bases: TGTGCCAGCAGCTTCGGGGTTGGACCCCAGCATTTT. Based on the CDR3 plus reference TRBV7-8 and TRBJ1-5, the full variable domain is GAGVSQSPRYKVAKRGQDVALRCDPISGHVSLFWYQQALGQGPEFLTYFQNEAQLDKSGLPSDRFFAERPEGSVSTLKIQRTQQEDSAVYLCASSFGVGPQHFGDGTRLSIL.

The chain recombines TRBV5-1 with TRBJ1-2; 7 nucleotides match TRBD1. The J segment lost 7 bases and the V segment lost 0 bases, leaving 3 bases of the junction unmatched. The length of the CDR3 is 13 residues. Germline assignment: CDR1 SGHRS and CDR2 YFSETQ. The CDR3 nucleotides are TGCGCCAGCAGCTTGGTGACAGGGACTGGCTACACCTTC. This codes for CASSLVTGTGYTF.

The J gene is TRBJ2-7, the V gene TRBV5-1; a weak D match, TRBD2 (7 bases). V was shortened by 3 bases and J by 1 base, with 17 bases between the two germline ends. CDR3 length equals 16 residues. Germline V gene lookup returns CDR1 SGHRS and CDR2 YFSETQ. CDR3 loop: CASSWVGGPGSYEQYF. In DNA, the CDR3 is TGCGCCAGCAGCTGGGTGGGGGGGCCTGGGTCCTACGAGCAGTACTTC.

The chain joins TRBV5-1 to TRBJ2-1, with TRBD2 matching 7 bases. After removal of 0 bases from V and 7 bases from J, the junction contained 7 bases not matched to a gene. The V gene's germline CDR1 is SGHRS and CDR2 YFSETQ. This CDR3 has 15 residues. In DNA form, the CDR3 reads TGCGCCAGCAGCTTGGTGGCTAGCGGAGGGAATGAGCAGTTCTTC. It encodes CASSLVASGGNEQFF.

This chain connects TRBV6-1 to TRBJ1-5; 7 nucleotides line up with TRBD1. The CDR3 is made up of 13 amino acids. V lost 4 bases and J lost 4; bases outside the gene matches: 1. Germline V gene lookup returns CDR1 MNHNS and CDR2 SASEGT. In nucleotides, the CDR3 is TGTGCCAGCAGTGGGGACAGAAATCAGCCCCAGCATTTT. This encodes CASSGDRNQPQHF.

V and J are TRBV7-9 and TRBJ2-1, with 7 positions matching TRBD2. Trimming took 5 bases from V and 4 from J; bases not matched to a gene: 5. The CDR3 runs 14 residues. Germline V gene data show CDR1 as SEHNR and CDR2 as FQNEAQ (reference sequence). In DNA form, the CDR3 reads TGTGCCAGCAGCCCACCGGGACTATACAATGAGCAGTTCTTC. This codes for CASSPPGLYNEQFF.